This is a list of T cell receptor beta chains from one sample in a study of T cells expressing NK-cell markers. TCRdb reprocessed the 5' RACE reads and reports one entry per CDR3 protein, with no DNA. Its table records roughly 23,000 distinct CDR3 sequences. The sample was blood T cells: a sorted CD56 or NKG2C T cell subset, CD4+ or CD8+ T cells, or bulk PBMC T cells (not recorded which). The receptor source for this set is a man between 18 and 69 years old in good health. Each CDR3 is given with its conserved first and last residue.

>TRBV15|TRBJ1-5
CATSREGTFNQPQHF
>TRBV9|TRBJ2-3
CASSATSSGVTDTQYF
>TRBV29-1|TRBJ2-3
CSVGDRGRLSSTDTQYF
>TRBV29-1|TRBJ2-1
CSVEGEGAKQFF
>TRBV7-2|TRBJ2-7
CASSPSGSQYEQYF
>TRBV10-2|TRBJ1-5
CASSEQGGGNQPQHF
>TRBV20-1|TRBJ2-7
CSAPRLAGDLEYF
>TRBV29-1|TRBJ2-1
CSASGLAGGLSSYNEQFF
>TRBV5-1|TRBJ1-1
CASSPGQKKSLNTEAFF
>TRBV28|TRBJ1-5
CASSPEILSAQHF
>TRBV7-2|TRBJ2-7
CASSLVPGRYEQYF
>TRBV11-2|TRBJ2-7
CASSPFPSGGDYEQYF
>TRBV4-3|TRBJ1-5
CASSLTARDNQPQHF